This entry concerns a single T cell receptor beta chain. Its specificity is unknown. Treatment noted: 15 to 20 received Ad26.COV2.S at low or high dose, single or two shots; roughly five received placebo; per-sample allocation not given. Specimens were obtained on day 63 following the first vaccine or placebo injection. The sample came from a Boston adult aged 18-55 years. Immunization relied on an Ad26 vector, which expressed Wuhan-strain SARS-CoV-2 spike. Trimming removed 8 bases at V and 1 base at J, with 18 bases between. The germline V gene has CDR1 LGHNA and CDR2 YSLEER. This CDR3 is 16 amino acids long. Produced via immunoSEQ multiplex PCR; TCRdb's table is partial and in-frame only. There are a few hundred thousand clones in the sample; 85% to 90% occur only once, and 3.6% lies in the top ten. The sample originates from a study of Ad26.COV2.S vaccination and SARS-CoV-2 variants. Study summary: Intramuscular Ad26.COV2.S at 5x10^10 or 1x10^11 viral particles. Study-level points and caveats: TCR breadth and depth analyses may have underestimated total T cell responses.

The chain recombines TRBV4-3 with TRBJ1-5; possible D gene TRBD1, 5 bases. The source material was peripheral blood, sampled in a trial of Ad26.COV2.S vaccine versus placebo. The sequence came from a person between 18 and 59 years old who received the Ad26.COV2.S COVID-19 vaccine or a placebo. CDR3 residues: CASHTDSPGSNQPQHF. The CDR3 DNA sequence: TGCGCCAGCCACACAGACAGTCCTGGGAGCAATCAGCCCCAGCATTTT.